This TCR beta chain was retrieved from a study of T cells in Graves' hyperthyroidism and ophthalmopathy (dated 2019 in TCRdb). For context, the study as a whole: A discovery cohort of approximately 97 patients, roughly 43 with Graves' ophthalmopathy and 57 with stable Graves' hyperthyroidism, was used to find distinguishing TCR V-J signatures. Prospective prediction of ophthalmopathy was tested in an independent validation cohort of 18 to 20 hyperthyroidism patients and around 16 patients who later progressed to ophthalmopathy. The approximately 90 discovery patients were randomly split 7:3 into training and test sets. In addition, the study compared T-cell repertoires in thyroid tissue and in blood from roughly six Graves' hyperthyroidism patients. Once sampling was done, hyperthyroidism patients were given methimazole at a starting dose of 30 mg daily, whereas ophthalmopathy patients were given high-dose intravenous methylprednisolone. According to the paper, TCR Vbeta CDR3 sequencing was carried out on 135 peripheral blood samples, which came from 40 to 45 ophthalmopathy, about 75 hyperthyroidism and about 17 progressor patients. Study-wide findings and limitations: In validation, the model predicted progression to ophthalmopathy a median of about 6.8 months before onset, with roughly 71% sensitivity and more than 72% specificity. A 13 V-J signature model separated ophthalmopathy from stable hyperthyroidism, with about 88% sensitivity and 81.08% specificity in cross-validation and 80%/75% in testing. Most expanded thyroid clonotypes (frequency above 0.001) were also detected in blood, suggesting blood repertoires may reflect thyroid immune responses. Sample size was not statistically predetermined, and investigators were not blinded to group allocation.

As encoded in the germline V gene, CDR1 is MGHDK while CDR2 is SYGVNS. There are 15 amino acids in the CDR3, from cysteine to phenylalanine inclusive. Only the CDR3 region is kept as DNA, spanning 45 bases read in frame from base 1. Stable Graves' hyperthyroidism was defined as no progression to ophthalmopathy during 18 months of follow-up. Hyperthyroidism patients were aged 18 to 65 years and newly diagnosed, with disease duration of less than 2 months. Exclusion was applied to patients with uncontrolled infections, other autoimmune diseases, pregnancy or lactation. Clinical symptoms, serum thyroxine and TRAb, thyroid ultrasound, and orbital computed tomography formed the basis for the diagnoses. Total RNA was extracted with Trizol reagent, and quality was checked on an Agilent 2100 Bioanalyzer. In regard to this clonotype: What this receptor recognizes is not known. No much larger clone exists at a distance of one base, and base qualities are not known.

The TCR beta CDR3 regions were amplified from the RNA transcripts. The first round of RT-PCR for the TCR CDR3 was performed with the HTBI primer set and the Qiagen OneStep RT-PCR kit. The libraries were constructed in a second round of multiplex PCR and then size-selected and purified. Libraries were sequenced paired-end with 100 bp reads on an Illumina HiSeq2000. The authors' pipeline ran thus. SOAPnuke was used to process the raw data, removing reads that contained adapters or uncalled bases, had a mean Phred below 15, or lacked an exact match to the constant primer or identifier. High-quality paired reads were merged with COPE v1.2.5, and unique nucleotide sequences were defined as clonotypes. Clonotypes were aligned to IMGT TRBV, TRBD and TRBJ reference segments using MiTCR v1.1. Only V-J combinations with frequency above 0.0001, covering 98% to 99.2% of repertoires, were analysed. The TCS score was defined as F50 (clonal expansion) divided by E x V (chaos), with BLOSUM62-based TCRdist calculated between CDR3 peptides within each V-J. Welch's t-statistics and random forest reduced approximately 520 V-J features to some 14, which were used in a naive Bayes classifier (R e1071). The public reads were quality trimmed at Q25 with fastp and then assembled into clones with MiXCR by TCRdb, keeping productive beta chains. Entries that share a CDR3 protein sequence are merged under the most common genes and DNA. The V and J calls, along with clone size, are taken from TCRdb and not from the paper's own processing. Across this sample there are roughly 580,000 distinct CDR3 sequences, with more than 45% seen only once. In total, the top ten clones hold about 8.2% of the sample.

This clonotype was obtained from a woman aged 18-35 years with Graves' hyperthyroidism. Donor details come from another sample of the same person, matched by shared clones. The sample comprised peripheral blood or thyroid tissue (not recorded which). This chain joins TRBV25-1 to TRBJ1-5; TRBD1 is perhaps the D gene, given 5 matching bases. The base sequence is TGTGCTAGAGACGGAGGGGCGAAAGGCAATCAGCCCCAGCATTTT. The encoded protein is CARDGGAKGNQPQHF. The CDR3, completed at both ends by the reference TRBV25-1 and TRBJ1-5 genes, gives the full variable domain EADIYQTPRYLVIGTGKKITLECSQTMGHDKMYWYQQDPGMELHLIHYSYGVNSTEKGDLSSESTVSRIRTEHFPLTLESARPSHTSQYLCARDGGAKGNQPQHFGDGTRLSIL.